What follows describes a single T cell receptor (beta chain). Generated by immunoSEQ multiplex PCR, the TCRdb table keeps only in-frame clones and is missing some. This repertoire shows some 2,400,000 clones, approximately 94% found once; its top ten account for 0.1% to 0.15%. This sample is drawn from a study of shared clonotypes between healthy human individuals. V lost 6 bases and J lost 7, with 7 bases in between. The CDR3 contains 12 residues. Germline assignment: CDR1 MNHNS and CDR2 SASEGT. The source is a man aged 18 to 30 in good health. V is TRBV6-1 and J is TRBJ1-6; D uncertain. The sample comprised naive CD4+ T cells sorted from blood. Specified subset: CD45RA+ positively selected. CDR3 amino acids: CASRLSNSPLHF. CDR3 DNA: TGTGCCAGCAGACTATCGAATTCACCCCTCCACTTT.